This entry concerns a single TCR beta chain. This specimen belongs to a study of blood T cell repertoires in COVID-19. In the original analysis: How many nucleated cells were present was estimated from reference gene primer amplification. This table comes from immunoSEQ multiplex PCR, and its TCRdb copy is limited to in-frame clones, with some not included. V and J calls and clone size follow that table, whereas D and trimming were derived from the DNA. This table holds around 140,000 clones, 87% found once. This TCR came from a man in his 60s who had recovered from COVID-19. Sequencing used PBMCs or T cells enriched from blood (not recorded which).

The CDR3 nucleotides read TGCGCCAGCAGCAGGGACTTGGCCAACACCGGGGAGCTGTTTTTT. Protein product: CASSRDLANTGELFF. The V and J genes are TRBV10-1 and TRBJ2-2, with D tentatively TRBD2 (6 bases). Germline CDR1 WNHNN, CDR2 SYGVQD (reference sequence). V was shortened by 6 bases and J by 2 bases, with 13 bases between the two germline ends. The CDR3 covers 15 residues.